This T cell receptor beta chain was captured in a study of regulatory dendritic cells for organ transplantation. Regarding the study as a whole: Regulatory dendritic cells appeared to expand memory CD8+ clones less than mature ones. Naive CD4+ and CD8+ repertoires were highly diverse; memory CD8+ was most oligoclonal.

V lost 3 bases and J lost 2, with 12 bases in between. Germline V lookup: CDR1 SGDLS, CDR2 YYNGEE. The CDR3 has 15 amino acids. Here immunoSEQ multiplex PCR was the method, and the copy in TCRdb shows in-frame clones only, minus some. The table lists fewer than 40,000 clones, approximately 90% of them singletons. CD4+ or CD8+ T cells were sorted as naive CD45RA+ or memory CD45RO+. Points on this clone: Its specificity is unknown.

The rearrangement links TRBV9 to TRBJ2-1; D not certain. The specimen was naive CD8+ T cells from blood. The subset is: CD45RA+ naive T cells. The TCR sequence derives from a human donor in good health. In DNA form, the CDR3 reads TGTGCCAGCAGCGACTCCGCCTTGCCCTACAATGAGCAGTTCTTC. Protein sequence: CASSDSALPYNEQFF.